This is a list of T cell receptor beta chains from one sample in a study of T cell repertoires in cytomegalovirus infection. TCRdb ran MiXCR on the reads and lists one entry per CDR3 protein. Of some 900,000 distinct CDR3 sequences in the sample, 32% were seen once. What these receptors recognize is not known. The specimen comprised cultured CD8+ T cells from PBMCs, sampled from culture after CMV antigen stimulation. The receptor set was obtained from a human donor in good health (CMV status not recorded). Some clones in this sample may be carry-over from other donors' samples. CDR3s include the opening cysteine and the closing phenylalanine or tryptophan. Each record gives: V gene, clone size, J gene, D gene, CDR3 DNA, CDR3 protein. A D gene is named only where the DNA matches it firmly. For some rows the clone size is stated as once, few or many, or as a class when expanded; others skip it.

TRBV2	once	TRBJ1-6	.	TGTGCCAGCAGTGGTAGTATCCTCCACTTT	CASSGSILHF
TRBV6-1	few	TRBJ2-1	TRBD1	TGTGCCAGCAGGGTTAGGGACAGGGGGCAAGATGAGCAGTTCTTC	CASRVRDRGQDEQFF
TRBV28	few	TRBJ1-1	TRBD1	TGTGCCAGCAGTTCCCCCCGGACAGGGGGCGTGAACACTGAAGCTTTCTTT	CASSSPRTGGVNTEAFF
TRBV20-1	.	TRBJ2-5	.	TGCAGTGCTAGAGCAATGGTGGGCAGGGGCCAAGAGACCCAGTACTTC	CSARAMVGRGQETQYF
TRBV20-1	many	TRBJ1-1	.	TGCAGTGCTGGCAGGGGCCAGAGGAACACTGAAGCTTTCTTT	CSAGRGQRNTEAFF
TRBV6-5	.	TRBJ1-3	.	TGTGCCAGCAGTTACTTCCCGGTTGTCATCTCTGGAAACACCATATATTTT	CASSYFPVVISGNTIYF
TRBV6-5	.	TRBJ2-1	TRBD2	TGTGCCAGCAGTCCCCTTCTAGCGGGAGCCTACAATGAGCAGTTCTTC	CASSPLLAGAYNEQFF
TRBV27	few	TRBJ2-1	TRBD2	TGTGCCAGCAGTTTAGGGTCGGACGGGGGGGCTCGCGAGCAGTTCTTC	CASSLGSDGGAREQFF
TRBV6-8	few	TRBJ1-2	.	TGTGCCAGCCCCGGGACTGTTACTAGTAGCTACACCTTC	CASPGTVTSSYTF
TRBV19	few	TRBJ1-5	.	TGTGCCAGTAGTAGGCCGGCTAGCAATCAGCCCCAGCATTTT	CASSRPASNQPQHF
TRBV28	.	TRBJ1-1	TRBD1	TGTGCCAGCAGTTGGGACAGAAATTTGAACACTGAAGCTTTCTTT	CASSWDRNLNTEAFF
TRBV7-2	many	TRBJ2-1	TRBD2	TGTGCCAGCAGCAAACTAGCGGGGTACTACAATGAGCAGTTCTTC	CASSKLAGYYNEQFF
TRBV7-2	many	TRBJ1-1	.	TGTGCCAGCAGCTATGACATCCTTTACCTGCTGAACACTGAAGCTTTCTTT	CASSYDILYLLNTEAFF
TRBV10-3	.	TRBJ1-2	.	TGTGCCATCAGTGACGCCGGGTCCCTTGGCTACACCTTC	CAISDAGSLGYTF
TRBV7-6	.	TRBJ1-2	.	TGTGCCAGCAGCTTAAGCGCGGAAGCTAACTATGGCTACACCTTC	CASSLSAEANYGYTF
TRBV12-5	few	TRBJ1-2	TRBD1	TGTGCTAGTGGCACCGGGACAGGGTTCTATGGCTACACCTTC	CASGTGTGFYGYTF
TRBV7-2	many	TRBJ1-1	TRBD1	TGTGCCAGCAGCTTTTACAGGGGCACTGAAGCTTTCTTT	CASSFYRGTEAFF
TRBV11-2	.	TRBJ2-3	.	TGTGCCAGCAGCTTAGATTTGATCAGAGCCACAGTAAGGGGTGAGCAGTATTTT	CASSLDLIRATVRGEQYF
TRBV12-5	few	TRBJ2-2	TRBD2	TGTGCTAGTGGTTTCCTAGCGGGGGCCACGAACACCGGGGAGCTGTTTTTT	CASGFLAGATNTGELFF
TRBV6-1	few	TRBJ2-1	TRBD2	TGTGCCAGCAGTCGTCCTACTAGCGGGGGGCCGTCCTACAATGAGCAGTTCTTC	CASSRPTSGGPSYNEQFF
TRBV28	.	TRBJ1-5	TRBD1	TGTGCCAGCAGCCGGGACAGGGCGTATCAGCCCCAGCATTTT	CASSRDRAYQPQHF
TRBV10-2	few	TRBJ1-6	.	TGCGCCAGCAGTGAGAAAGAGAGCTCCTATAATTCACCCCTCCACTTT	CASSEKESSYNSPLHF
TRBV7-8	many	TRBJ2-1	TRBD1	TGTGCCAGCAGCCGCGTGGGACAGGGGTTCTACAATGAGCAGTTCTTC	CASSRVGQGFYNEQFF
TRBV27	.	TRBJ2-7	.	TGTGCCAGCACCCCGGGCCTGGCAGGCGGTGGCGAGCAGTACTTC	CASTPGLAGGGEQYF
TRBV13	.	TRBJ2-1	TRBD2	TGTGCCAGCAGCTTACCTAGCGGGGGAGCCTACAATGAGCAGTTCTTC	CASSLPSGGAYNEQFF
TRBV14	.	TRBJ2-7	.	TGTGCCAGCAGCCACCACAGGTACTACGAGCAGTACTTC	CASSHHRYYEQYF
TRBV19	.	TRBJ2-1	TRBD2	TGTGCCAGTAGTATCAGCGGGGGCAACAATGAGCAGTTCTTC	CASSISGGNNEQFF
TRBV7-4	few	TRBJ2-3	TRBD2	TGTGCCAGCAGCTTAGAACTAGCGGGGCCTTATACGCAGTATTTT	CASSLELAGPYTQYF
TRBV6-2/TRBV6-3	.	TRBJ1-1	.	TGTGCCAGCAGTTCGGTAGTTGGGACTGAAGCTTTCTTT	CASSSVVGTEAFF
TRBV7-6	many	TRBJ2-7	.	TGTGCCAGCAGCCTCTTAGGGTACTACGAGCAGTACTTC	CASSLLGYYEQYF
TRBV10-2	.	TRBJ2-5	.	TGCGCCAGCAGTGTCGGGGACCACCAAGAGACCCAGTACTTC	CASSVGDHQETQYF
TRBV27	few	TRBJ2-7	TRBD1	TGTGCCAGCAGTCCCGGACAGGGGTCCCACGAGCAGTACTTC	CASSPGQGSHEQYF
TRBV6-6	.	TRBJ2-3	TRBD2	TGTGCCAGCCTCGCTGGGAGGGACCGCGCAGATACGCAGTATTTT	CASLAGRDRADTQYF
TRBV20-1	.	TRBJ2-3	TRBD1	TGCAGTGCTAGGCAGACAGGGGGCAGGGCAGATACGCAGTATTTT	CSARQTGGRADTQYF
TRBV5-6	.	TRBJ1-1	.	TGTGCCAGCAGCTTGGCCGGAGGGTACACTGAAGCTTTCTTT	CASSLAGGYTEAFF
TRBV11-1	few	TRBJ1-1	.	TGTGCCAGCAGGGAACGAAGGGGCGTACCCTATTTGAACACTGAAGCTTTCTTT	CASRERRGVPYLNTEAFF
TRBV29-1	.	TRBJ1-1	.	TGCAGCGTTGGAGACGGATACATGAACACTGAAGCTTTCTTT	CSVGDGYMNTEAFF
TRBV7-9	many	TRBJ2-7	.	TGTGCCAGCAGTCTAAAGGGCTACGAGCAGTACTTC	CASSLKGYEQYF
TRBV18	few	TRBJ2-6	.	TGTGCCAGCTCACCGGGTTCGCCAGGTGGGGCCAACGTCCTGACTTTC	CASSPGSPGGANVLTF
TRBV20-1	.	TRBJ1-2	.	TGCAGTGCTAGGGGGCAGATGGATAACTATGGCTACACCTTC	CSARGQMDNYGYTF
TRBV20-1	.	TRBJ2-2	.	TGCAGTGTTAGCAAACAGGCAAACACCGGGGAGCTGTTTTTT	CSVSKQANTGELFF
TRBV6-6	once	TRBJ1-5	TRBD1	TGTGCCAGCAGTGACCGGACAGGGGATCAGCCCCAGCATTTT	CASSDRTGDQPQHF
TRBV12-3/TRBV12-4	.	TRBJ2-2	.	TGTGCCAGCAGCCAAGCGGACTCGAACACCGGGGAGCTGTTTTTT	CASSQADSNTGELFF
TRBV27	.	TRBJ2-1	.	TGTGCCATCGCCCTTAGCTCCTACAATGAGCAGTTCTTC	CAIALSSYNEQFF
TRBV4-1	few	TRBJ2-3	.	TGCGCCAGCAGCCAAGAAGCTAGGGAGCGGGCAGATACGCAGTATTTT	CASSQEARERADTQYF
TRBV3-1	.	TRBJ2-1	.	TGTGCCAGCAGCCAAAGGGTAGGGTTGGATGAGCAGTTCTTC	CASSQRVGLDEQFF
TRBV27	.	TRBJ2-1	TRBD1	TGTGCCAGCAGCGTACACCCGGACAGGGATTGGACCTACAATGAGCAGTTCTTC	CASSVHPDRDWTYNEQFF
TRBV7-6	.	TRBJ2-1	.	TGTGCCAGCAGCTCTCTGGGGCAGCTATACAATGAGCAGTTCTTC	CASSSLGQLYNEQFF
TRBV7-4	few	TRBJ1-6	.	TGTGCCAGCAGCTTAAGTAGCCCATATAATTCACCCCTCCACTTT	CASSLSSPYNSPLHF
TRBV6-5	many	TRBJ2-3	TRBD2	TGTGCCAGCAGTCCAAGGACTAGCGGCACAGATACGCAGTATTTT	CASSPRTSGTDTQYF
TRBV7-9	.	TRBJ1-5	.	TGTGCCAGCAGCTTAGCGCTGGGGTGGGAGAACAATCAGCCCCGGCATTTT	CASSLALGWENNQPRHF
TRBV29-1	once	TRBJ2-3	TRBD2	TGCAGCGTTGACTCGACTAGCGGGGGTTCTGATACGCAGTATTTT	CSVDSTSGGSDTQYF
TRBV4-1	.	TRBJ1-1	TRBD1	TGCGCCAGCAGCCAGTCCGGGACAGGGGCCTTTGCCGCTGAAGCTTTCTTT	CASSQSGTGAFAAEAFF
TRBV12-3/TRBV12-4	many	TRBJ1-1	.	TGTGCCAGCTCGTTAAAGAGCACTGAAGCTTTCTTT	CASSLKSTEAFF
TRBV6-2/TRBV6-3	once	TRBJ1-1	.	TGTGCCAGCAGTTACTCCGGACCGTTGGCTTTCTTT	CASSYSGPLAFF
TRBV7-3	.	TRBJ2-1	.	TGTGCCAGCAGCCCTAGGGGTAGGCAGGACAATGAGCAGTTCTTC	CASSPRGRQDNEQFF
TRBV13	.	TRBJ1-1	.	TGTGCCAGCAAAGGCGAGCTTAACACTGAAGCTTTCTTT	CASKGELNTEAFF